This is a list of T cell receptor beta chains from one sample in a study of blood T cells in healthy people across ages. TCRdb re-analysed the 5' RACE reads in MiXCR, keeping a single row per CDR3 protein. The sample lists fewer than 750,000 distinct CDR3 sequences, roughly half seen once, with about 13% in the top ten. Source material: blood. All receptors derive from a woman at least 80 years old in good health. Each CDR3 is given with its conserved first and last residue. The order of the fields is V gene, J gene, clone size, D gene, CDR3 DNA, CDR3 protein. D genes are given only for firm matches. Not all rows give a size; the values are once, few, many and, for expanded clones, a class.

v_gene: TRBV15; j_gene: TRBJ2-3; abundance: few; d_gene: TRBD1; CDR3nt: TGTGCCACCAGCAGAGTGGACAGGACAGATACGCAGTATTTT; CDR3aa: CATSRVDRTDTQYF
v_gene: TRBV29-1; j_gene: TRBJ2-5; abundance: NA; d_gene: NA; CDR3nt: TGCAGCGTTGCCGCAGGACTTAATGAGCAGTATTTC; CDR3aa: CSVAAGLNEQYF
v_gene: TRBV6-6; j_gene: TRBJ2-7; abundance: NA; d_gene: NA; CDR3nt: TGTGCCAGCAGGGGATACGGAGGTACTACCTACGAGCAGTACTTC; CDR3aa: CASRGYGGTTYEQYF
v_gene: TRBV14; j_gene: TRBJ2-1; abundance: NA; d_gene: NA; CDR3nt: TGTGCCAGCAGCCAAGAACAGGTTTTGGATGAGCAGTTCTTC; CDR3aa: CASSQEQVLDEQFF
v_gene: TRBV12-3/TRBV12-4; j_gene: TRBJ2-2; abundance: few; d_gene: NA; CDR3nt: TGTGCCAGCACCCTAGCCGCCGGGGAGCTGTTTTTT; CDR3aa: CASTLAAGELFF
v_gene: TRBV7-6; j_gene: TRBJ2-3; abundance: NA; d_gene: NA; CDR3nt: TGTGCCAGCAGCTTATCCACCTTCTCTAGGGGGGATACGCAGTATTTT; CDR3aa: CASSLSTFSRGDTQYF
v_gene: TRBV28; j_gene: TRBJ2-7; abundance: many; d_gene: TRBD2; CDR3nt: TGTGCCAGCAGTTTGGGGGGGAGGTCCCTCTACGAGCAGTACTTC; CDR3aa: CASSLGGRSLYEQYF
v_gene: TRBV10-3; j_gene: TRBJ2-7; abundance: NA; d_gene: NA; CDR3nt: TGTGCCATCATGGGCAGAACCACCTACGAGCAGTACTTC; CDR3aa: CAIMGRTTYEQYF
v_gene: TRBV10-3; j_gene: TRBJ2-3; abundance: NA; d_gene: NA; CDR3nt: TGTGCCATCAGTGAGACGGCTAGCACAGATACGCAGTATTTT; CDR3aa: CAISETASTDTQYF
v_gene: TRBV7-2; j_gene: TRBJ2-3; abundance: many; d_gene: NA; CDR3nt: TGTGCCAGCAGCCCAGATGGGGGAGATACGCAGTATTTT; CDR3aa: CASSPDGGDTQYF
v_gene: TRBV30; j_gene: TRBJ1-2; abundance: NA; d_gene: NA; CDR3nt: TGTGCCTGGTCTCAAATCTATGGCTACACCTTC; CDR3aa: CAWSQIYGYTF
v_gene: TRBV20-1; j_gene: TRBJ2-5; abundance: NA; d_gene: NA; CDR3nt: TGCAGTGCTAGAGATTTCCGTACACAGATGCAAGAGACCCAGTACTTC; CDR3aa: CSARDFRTQMQETQYF
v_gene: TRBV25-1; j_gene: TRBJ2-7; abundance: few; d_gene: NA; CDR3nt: TGTGCCAGCAGTGCTACCCTATACGGGAGCTCCTACGAGCAGTACTTC; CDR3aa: CASSATLYGSSYEQYF
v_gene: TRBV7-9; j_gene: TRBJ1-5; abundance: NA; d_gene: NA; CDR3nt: TGTGCCAGCAACTCGGCGGGGCCCCAGCATTTT; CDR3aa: CASNSAGPQHF
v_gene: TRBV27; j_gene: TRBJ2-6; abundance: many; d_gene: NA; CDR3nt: TGTGCCAGCAGTCCCAGGCCACTATTCTTTGGGGCCAACGTCCTGACTTTC; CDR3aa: CASSPRPLFFGANVLTF
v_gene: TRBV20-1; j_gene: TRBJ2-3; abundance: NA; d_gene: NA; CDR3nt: TGCAGTGCTAGAGAAGGCGTCACAGATACGCAGTATTTT; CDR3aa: CSAREGVTDTQYF
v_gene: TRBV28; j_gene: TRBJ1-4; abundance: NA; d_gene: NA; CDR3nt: TGTGCCAGCAGTTTAGGTCCGGGTTGGGAAAAACTGTTTTTT; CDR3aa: CASSLGPGWEKLFF
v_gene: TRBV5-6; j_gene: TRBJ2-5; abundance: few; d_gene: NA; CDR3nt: TGTGCCAGCAGCTTGACTTCCTACAATGAGCAGTACTTC; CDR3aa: CASSLTSYNEQYF
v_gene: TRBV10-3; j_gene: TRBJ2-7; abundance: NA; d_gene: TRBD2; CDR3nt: TGTGCCATCAGTGAGCCCCGAAGCGGGAGCTCCTACAATGAGCAGTACTTC; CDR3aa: CAISEPRSGSSYNEQYF
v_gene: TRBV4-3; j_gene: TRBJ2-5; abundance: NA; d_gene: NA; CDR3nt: TGCGCCAGCAGCCAAGAATTTCAGGGTGGGGAGACCCAGTACTTC; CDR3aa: CASSQEFQGGETQYF
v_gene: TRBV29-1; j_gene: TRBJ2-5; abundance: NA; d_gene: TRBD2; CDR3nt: TGCAGCGTTGGCCCCAGCGGGGGTGGTAAGACCCAGTACTTC; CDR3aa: CSVGPSGGGKTQYF
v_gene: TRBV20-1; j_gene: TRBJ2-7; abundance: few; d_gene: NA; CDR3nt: TGCAGTGCGGTCCCCGGCCCAAGGGAGCAGTACTTC; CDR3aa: CSAVPGPREQYF
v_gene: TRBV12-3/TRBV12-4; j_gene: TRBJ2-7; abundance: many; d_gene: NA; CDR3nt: TGTGCCAGCAGTTTGCCCGTGGTAGCCAACTACGAGCAGTACTTC; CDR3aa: CASSLPVVANYEQYF
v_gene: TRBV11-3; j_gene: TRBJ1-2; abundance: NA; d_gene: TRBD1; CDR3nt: TGTGCCAGCAGCCCTAGTTCTGGGACAGCCCAGGGGGGCTACACCTTC; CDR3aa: CASSPSSGTAQGGYTF
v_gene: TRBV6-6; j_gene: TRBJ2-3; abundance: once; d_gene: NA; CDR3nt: TGTGCCAGCAGTTACCCGGACAGCAGATACGCGTATTTT; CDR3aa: CASSYPDSRYAYF
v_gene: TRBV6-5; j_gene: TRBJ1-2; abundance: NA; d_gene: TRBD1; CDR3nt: TGTGCCAGCAGTGAAGGACAGGGCTCGGGTGGCTACACCTTC; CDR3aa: CASSEGQGSGGYTF
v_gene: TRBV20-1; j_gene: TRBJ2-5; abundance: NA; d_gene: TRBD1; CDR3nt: TGCAGTGCTACAATTAGACAGGGGCAAGAGACCCAGTACTTC; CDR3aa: CSATIRQGQETQYF
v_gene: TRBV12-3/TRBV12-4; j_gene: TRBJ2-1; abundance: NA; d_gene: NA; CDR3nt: TGTGCCAGCAGATCTGACAGATATTACAATGAGCAGTTCTTC; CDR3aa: CASRSDRYYNEQFF
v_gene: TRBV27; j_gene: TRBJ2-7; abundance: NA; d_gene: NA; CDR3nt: TGTGCCACCCGACCTCTGAGCTCCTACGAGCAGTACTTC; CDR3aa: CATRPLSSYEQYF
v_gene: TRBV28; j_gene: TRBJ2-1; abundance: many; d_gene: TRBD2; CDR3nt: TGTGCCAGCAGTGTCCAGCGGGGGGGCTTTCACAATGAGCAGTTCTTC; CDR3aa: CASSVQRGGFHNEQFF
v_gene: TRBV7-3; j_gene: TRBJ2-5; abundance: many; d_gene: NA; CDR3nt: TGTGCCAGCAGCTCTCGGGGAGGAGAGACCCAGTACTTC; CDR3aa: CASSSRGGETQYF
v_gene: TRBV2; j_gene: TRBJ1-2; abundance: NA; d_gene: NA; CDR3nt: TGTGCCAGCAGTGAAAACGGAAACTATGGCTACACCTTC; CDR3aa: CASSENGNYGYTF
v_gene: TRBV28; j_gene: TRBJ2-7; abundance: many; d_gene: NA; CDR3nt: TGTGCCAGCAGCCCTGGGGGGGGCCTCTACGAGCAGTACTTC; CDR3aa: CASSPGGGLYEQYF
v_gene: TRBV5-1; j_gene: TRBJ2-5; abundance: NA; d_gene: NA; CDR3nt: TGCGCCAGCAGCTTAAGCCCCAGTGACCAAGAGACCCAGTACTTC; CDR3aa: CASSLSPSDQETQYF
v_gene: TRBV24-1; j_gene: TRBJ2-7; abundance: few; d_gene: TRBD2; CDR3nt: TGTGCCACCAGTGGCGGGACTAGCACCGAGCAGTACTTC; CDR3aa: CATSGGTSTEQYF
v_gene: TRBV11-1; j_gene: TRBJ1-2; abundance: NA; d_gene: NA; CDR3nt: TGTGCCAGCAGCCCGCCCAGCTCTAACTATGGCTACACCTTC; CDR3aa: CASSPPSSNYGYTF
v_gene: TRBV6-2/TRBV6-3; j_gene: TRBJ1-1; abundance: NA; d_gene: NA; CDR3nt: TGTGCCAGCCGCGGGCCCACCGGGGACACTGAAGCTTTCTTT; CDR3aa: CASRGPTGDTEAFF
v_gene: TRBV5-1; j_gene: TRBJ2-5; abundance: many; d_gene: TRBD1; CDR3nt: TGCGCCAGCAGCTCCGCCGGACAGGGTGCGGAGACCCAGTACTTC; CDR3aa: CASSSAGQGAETQYF
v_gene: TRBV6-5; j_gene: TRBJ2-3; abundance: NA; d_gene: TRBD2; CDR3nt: TGTACCAGCAGTTACTCCGGGGGACTAGGAGGATACACAGATACGCAGTATTTT; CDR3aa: CTSSYSGGLGGYTDTQYF
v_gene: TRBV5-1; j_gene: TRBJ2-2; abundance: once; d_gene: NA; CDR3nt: TGCGCCAGCAGGTGGGGCGGCACCGGGGAGCTGTTTTTT; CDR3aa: CASRWGGTGELFF
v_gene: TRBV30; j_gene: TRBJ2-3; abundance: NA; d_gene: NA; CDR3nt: TGTGCCTGGAGTTTTGACAGCACAGATACGCAGTATTTT; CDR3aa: CAWSFDSTDTQYF
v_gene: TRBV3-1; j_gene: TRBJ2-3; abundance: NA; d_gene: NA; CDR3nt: TGTGCCAGCAGCCAAGGGACCGACCTCCAAGATACGCAGTATTTT; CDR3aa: CASSQGTDLQDTQYF
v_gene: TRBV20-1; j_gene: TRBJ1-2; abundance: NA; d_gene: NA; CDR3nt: TGCAGTGCTAGAGATGCAGGGTCAGGGGGCTACACCTTC; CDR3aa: CSARDAGSGGYTF
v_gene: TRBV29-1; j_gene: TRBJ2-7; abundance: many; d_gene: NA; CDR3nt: TGCAGCGTTGTTCGGGGGAATAACTACGAGCAGTACTTC; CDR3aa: CSVVRGNNYEQYF
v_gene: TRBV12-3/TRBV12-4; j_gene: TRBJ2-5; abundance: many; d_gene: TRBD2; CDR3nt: TGTGCCAGCAGCCCCACGACTAGCGGAGAGACCCAGTACTTC; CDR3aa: CASSPTTSGETQYF
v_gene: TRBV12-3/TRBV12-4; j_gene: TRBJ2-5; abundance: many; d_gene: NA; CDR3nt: TGTGCCAGCACCAAACAAGGGGCTAGAAAGACCCAGTACTTC; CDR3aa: CASTKQGARKTQYF
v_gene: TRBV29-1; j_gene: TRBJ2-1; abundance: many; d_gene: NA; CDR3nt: TGCAGCGTTGAGGGTAGGAGGGGCAATGAGCAGTTCTTC; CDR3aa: CSVEGRRGNEQFF
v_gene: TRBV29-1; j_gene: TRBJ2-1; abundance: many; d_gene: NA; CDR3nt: TGCAGCGTTCAAGGCAGAGCCGAATACAATGAGCAGTTCTTC; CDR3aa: CSVQGRAEYNEQFF
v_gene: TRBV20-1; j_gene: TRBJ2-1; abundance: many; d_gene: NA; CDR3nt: TGCAGTGCTAGATTTGGGCTAGCCCTCCGCCTCAATGAGCAGTTCTTC; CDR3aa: CSARFGLALRLNEQFF
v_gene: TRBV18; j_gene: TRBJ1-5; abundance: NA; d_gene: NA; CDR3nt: TGTGCCAGCTCACCACCGGGACTTGGCAATCAGCCCCAGCATTTT; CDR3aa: CASSPPGLGNQPQHF
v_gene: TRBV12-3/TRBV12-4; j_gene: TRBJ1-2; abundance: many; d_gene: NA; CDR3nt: TGTGCCAGCAGTTTAGAGGGTGGCTACACCTTC; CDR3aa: CASSLEGGYTF
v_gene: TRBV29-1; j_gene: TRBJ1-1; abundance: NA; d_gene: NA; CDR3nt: TGCAGCGTTGACAACGGATACACTGAAGCTTTCTTT; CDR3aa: CSVDNGYTEAFF
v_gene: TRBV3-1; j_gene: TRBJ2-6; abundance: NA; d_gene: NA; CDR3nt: TGTGCCAGCAGCCATTACGGATCGGAAGGGGCCAACGTCCTGACTTTC; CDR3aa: CASSHYGSEGANVLTF
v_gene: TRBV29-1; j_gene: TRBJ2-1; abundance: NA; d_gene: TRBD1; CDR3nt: TGCAGCGCAGGGGGCCGTACGACCTACAATGAGCAGTTCTTC; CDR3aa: CSAGGRTTYNEQFF
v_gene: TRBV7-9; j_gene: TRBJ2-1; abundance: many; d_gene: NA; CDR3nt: TGTGCCAGCTACCGGGACGGTAGTGAGCAGTTCTTC; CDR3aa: CASYRDGSEQFF
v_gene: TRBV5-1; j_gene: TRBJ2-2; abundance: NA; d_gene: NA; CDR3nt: TGCGCCAGCAGCTTGACTACAGCGAACACCGGGGAGCTGTTTTTT; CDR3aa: CASSLTTANTGELFF
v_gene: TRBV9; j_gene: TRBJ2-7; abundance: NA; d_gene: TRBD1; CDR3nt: TGTGCCAGCAGCCCCGGACAGGGTTCGGGCTCCTACGAGCAGTACTTC; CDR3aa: CASSPGQGSGSYEQYF
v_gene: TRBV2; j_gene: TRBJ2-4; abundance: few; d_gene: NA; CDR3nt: TGTGCCAGCACAACCCGGCCAGGCAAAAACATTCAGTACTTC; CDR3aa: CASTTRPGKNIQYF
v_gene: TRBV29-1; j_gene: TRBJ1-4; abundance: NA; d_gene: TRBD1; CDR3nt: TGCAGCGTTGAAGATCGGGACAGGGGAAGGGAAAAACTGTTTTTT; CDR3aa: CSVEDRDRGREKLFF